These T cell receptor beta chains were read from a single sample in a study of shared clonotypes between healthy human individuals. This table comes from immunoSEQ multiplex PCR, and its TCRdb copy is limited to in-frame clones, with some not included. The profile shows about 2.1 million clones, 80% to 95% of them singletons. Sequencing was carried out using naive CD8+ T cells from PBMCs. Receptors were obtained from a man younger than 35 in good health. Some clones in this sample may be carry-over from other donors' samples. Both conserved end residues are part of each CDR3. A D gene is named only where the DNA matches it firmly. Size tells how often a clone was seen (once, few, many) or the class of an expanded clone, and some rows leave it out.

clone_size: once; d_call: .; v_call: TRBV5-1; j_call: TRBJ2-1; cdr3_aa: CASSPRVASELFF; cdr3_nt: TGCGCCAGCAGCCCCCGCGTAGCGTCCGAGCTGTTCTTC
clone_size: .; d_call: .; v_call: TRBV27; j_call: TRBJ1-1; cdr3_aa: CASSALRGANTEAFF; cdr3_nt: TGTGCCAGCAGTGCACTTAGGGGGGCGAACACTGAAGCTTTCTTT
clone_size: .; d_call: .; v_call: TRBV28; j_call: TRBJ1-2; cdr3_aa: CASSLYGRSNYGYTF; cdr3_nt: TGTGCCAGCAGTTTATACGGCAGATCTAACTATGGCTACACCTTC
clone_size: .; d_call: .; v_call: TRBV21-1; j_call: TRBJ2-1; cdr3_aa: CASPAGGAYNEQFF; cdr3_nt: TGTGCCAGCCCGGCGGGAGGGGCCTACAATGAGCAGTTCTTC
clone_size: .; d_call: .; v_call: TRBV28; j_call: TRBJ2-5; cdr3_aa: CASSLPAVRVQETQYF; cdr3_nt: TGTGCCAGCAGTTTACCGGCAGTCAGGGTCCAAGAGACCCAGTACTTC
clone_size: .; d_call: TRBD2; v_call: TRBV2; j_call: TRBJ2-7; cdr3_aa: CASPRGEGRGYEQYF; cdr3_nt: TGTGCCAGCCCCCGAGGGGAGGGAAGAGGCTACGAGCAGTACTTC
clone_size: .; d_call: .; v_call: TRBV2; j_call: TRBJ1-5; cdr3_aa: CASSDRASQPQHF; cdr3_nt: TGTGCCAGCAGTGATCGGGCCAGTCAGCCCCAGCATTTT
clone_size: .; d_call: .; v_call: TRBV7-9; j_call: TRBJ1-2; cdr3_aa: CASSLDVGGTNYGYTF; cdr3_nt: TGTGCCAGCAGCTTAGATGTGGGGGGCACCAACTATGGCTACACCTTC
clone_size: .; d_call: .; v_call: TRBV11-2; j_call: TRBJ2-5; cdr3_aa: CASSAGRDNQETQYF; cdr3_nt: TGTGCCAGCAGCGCCGGCCGGGACAACCAAGAGACCCAGTACTTC
clone_size: .; d_call: .; v_call: TRBV2; j_call: TRBJ1-1; cdr3_aa: CASSEGFAANTEAFF; cdr3_nt: TGTGCCAGCAGTGAGGGCTTTGCTGCGAACACTGAAGCTTTCTTT
clone_size: .; d_call: TRBD1; v_call: TRBV13; j_call: TRBJ1-1; cdr3_aa: CASSEGTGISTEAFF; cdr3_nt: TGTGCCAGCAGTGAAGGGACAGGGATAAGCACTGAAGCTTTCTTT
clone_size: .; d_call: TRBD2; v_call: TRBV2; j_call: TRBJ2-1; cdr3_aa: CASSAILAGSFYNEQFF; cdr3_nt: TGTGCCAGCAGTGCCATCCTAGCGGGCTCATTTTACAATGAGCAGTTCTTC
clone_size: .; d_call: TRBD1; v_call: TRBV28; j_call: TRBJ2-1; cdr3_aa: CASSLLGLDRAYNEQFF; cdr3_nt: TGTGCCAGCAGTTTATTGGGATTGGACAGGGCCTACAATGAGCAGTTCTTC
clone_size: .; d_call: .; v_call: TRBV15; j_call: TRBJ2-1; cdr3_aa: CATSRALLNNEQFF; cdr3_nt: TGTGCCACCAGCAGAGCCCTTCTCAACAATGAGCAGTTCTTC
clone_size: .; d_call: .; v_call: TRBV27; j_call: TRBJ2-6; cdr3_aa: CASSLSSSGANVLTF; cdr3_nt: TGTGCCAGCAGTTTATCGAGCTCTGGGGCCAACGTCCTGACTTTC
clone_size: .; d_call: TRBD1; v_call: TRBV10-3; j_call: TRBJ2-5; cdr3_aa: CAIRGTEDQETQYF; cdr3_nt: TGTGCCATCAGGGGGACAGAGGACCAAGAGACCCAGTACTTC
clone_size: .; d_call: .; v_call: TRBV19; j_call: TRBJ1-1; cdr3_aa: CASRTGYMNTEAFF; cdr3_nt: TGTGCCAGTAGGACAGGCTACATGAACACTGAAGCTTTCTTT
clone_size: .; d_call: .; v_call: TRBV27; j_call: TRBJ1-1; cdr3_aa: CASSFSQTRGTEAFF; cdr3_nt: TGTGCCAGCAGTTTTTCACAGACCCGGGGCACTGAAGCTTTCTTT
clone_size: .; d_call: .; v_call: TRBV11-2; j_call: TRBJ1-1; cdr3_aa: CASSSSPTEAFF; cdr3_nt: TGTGCCAGCAGCTCCAGCCCCACTGAAGCTTTCTTT
clone_size: few; d_call: .; v_call: TRBV27; j_call: TRBJ1-1; cdr3_aa: CASSYGGNTEAFF; cdr3_nt: TGTGCCAGCAGTTATGGGGGGAACACTGAAGCTTTCTTT
clone_size: .; d_call: .; v_call: TRBV5-4; j_call: TRBJ1-1; cdr3_aa: CASSLPPSEAFF; cdr3_nt: TGTGCCAGCAGCTTGCCCCCGTCTGAAGCTTTCTTT
clone_size: .; d_call: TRBD1; v_call: TRBV7-8; j_call: TRBJ2-7; cdr3_aa: CASSSHRGGFYEQYF; cdr3_nt: TGTGCCAGCAGCTCCCACAGGGGTGGGTTCTACGAGCAGTACTTC
clone_size: once; d_call: .; v_call: TRBV7-9; j_call: TRBJ2-1; cdr3_aa: CASDTDLEEQFF; cdr3_nt: TGTGCCAGCGACACTGACTTAGAAGAGCAGTTCTTC
clone_size: .; d_call: .; v_call: TRBV27; j_call: TRBJ2-2; cdr3_aa: CASSVGPSPGELFF; cdr3_nt: TGTGCCAGCAGTGTGGGACCTAGCCCCGGGGAGCTGTTTTTT
clone_size: .; d_call: .; v_call: TRBV27; j_call: TRBJ1-4; cdr3_aa: CASSLSTRTIPLRLFF; cdr3_nt: TGTGCCAGCAGTTTATCGACTCGAACCATCCCCCTCAGGCTGTTTTTT
clone_size: .; d_call: .; v_call: TRBV6-5; j_call: TRBJ2-1; cdr3_aa: CASTDAGLHNEQFF; cdr3_nt: TGTGCCAGCACCGACGCCGGACTCCACAATGAGCAGTTCTTC
clone_size: .; d_call: TRBD1; v_call: TRBV9; j_call: TRBJ2-1; cdr3_aa: CASSVGQGLGSYNEQFF; cdr3_nt: TGTGCCAGCAGCGTAGGACAGGGTTTAGGCTCCTACAATGAGCAGTTCTTC
clone_size: .; d_call: .; v_call: TRBV27; j_call: TRBJ1-1; cdr3_aa: CASSLRAGREAFF; cdr3_nt: TGTGCCAGCAGTTTGAGGGCAGGGAGGGAAGCTTTCTTT
clone_size: once; d_call: TRBD2; v_call: TRBV27; j_call: TRBJ2-7; cdr3_aa: CASSGVAGDEQYF; cdr3_nt: TGTGCCAGCAGCGGGGTAGCGGGAGACGAGCAGTACTTC
clone_size: .; d_call: .; v_call: TRBV7-7; j_call: TRBJ2-3; cdr3_aa: CASSLGAGRTDTQYF; cdr3_nt: TGTGCCAGCAGCTTAGGCGCAGGGCGCACAGATACGCAGTATTTT
clone_size: once; d_call: .; v_call: TRBV15; j_call: TRBJ2-2; cdr3_aa: CATSRDPDSITGELFF; cdr3_nt: TGTGCCACCAGCAGAGACCCCGACTCGATAACCGGGGAGCTGTTTTTT
clone_size: .; d_call: TRBD1; v_call: TRBV18; j_call: TRBJ2-7; cdr3_aa: CASSPRTGIHEQYF; cdr3_nt: TGTGCCAGCTCACCACGGACAGGGATCCACGAGCAGTACTTC
clone_size: .; d_call: TRBD1; v_call: TRBV27; j_call: TRBJ2-7; cdr3_aa: CASSLVAGGSYEQYF; cdr3_nt: TGTGCCAGCAGTTTAGTGGCAGGGGGATCCTACGAGCAGTACTTC
clone_size: .; d_call: .; v_call: TRBV14; j_call: TRBJ2-7; cdr3_aa: CASSLEGARYDEQYF; cdr3_nt: TGTGCCAGCAGCCTCGAGGGAGCTCGGTACGACGAGCAGTACTTC
clone_size: .; d_call: TRBD1; v_call: TRBV9; j_call: TRBJ1-4; cdr3_aa: CASSRWDRVYPNEKLFF; cdr3_nt: TGTGCCAGCAGCAGATGGGACAGGGTCTATCCTAATGAAAAACTGTTTTTT
clone_size: .; d_call: TRBD1; v_call: TRBV27; j_call: TRBJ2-1; cdr3_aa: CASSLGTGSDEQFF; cdr3_nt: TGTGCCAGCAGTTTAGGGACAGGGTCGGATGAGCAGTTCTTC
clone_size: .; d_call: .; v_call: TRBV2; j_call: TRBJ2-3; cdr3_aa: CASSAGNQSTDTQYF; cdr3_nt: TGTGCCAGCAGTGCCGGGAACCAGAGCACAGATACGCAGTATTTT
clone_size: .; d_call: .; v_call: TRBV6-1; j_call: TRBJ2-3; cdr3_aa: CASSESPRATTQYF; cdr3_nt: TGTGCCAGCAGTGAATCTCCGCGGGCCACTACGCAGTATTTT
clone_size: .; d_call: TRBD2; v_call: TRBV7-9; j_call: TRBJ2-7; cdr3_aa: CASSQDIGTSSYEQYF; cdr3_nt: TGCGCCAGCAGCCAAGATATCGGGACTAGCTCCTACGAGCAGTACTTC
clone_size: .; d_call: TRBD2; v_call: TRBV5-3; j_call: TRBJ2-2; cdr3_aa: CARSVRPKLAVNTGELFF; cdr3_nt: TGTGCCAGAAGCGTCAGACCAAAACTAGCGGTGAACACCGGGGAGCTGTTTTTT
clone_size: .; d_call: .; v_call: TRBV15; j_call: TRBJ1-3; cdr3_aa: CATRSTWEAGNTIYF; cdr3_nt: TGTGCCACCAGGTCGACCTGGGAGGCTGGAAACACCATATATTTT
clone_size: .; d_call: TRBD2; v_call: TRBV18; j_call: TRBJ2-7; cdr3_aa: CASSPSGLAVGHEQYF; cdr3_nt: TGTGCCAGCTCACCATCGGGACTAGCAGTAGGCCACGAGCAGTACTTC
clone_size: .; d_call: .; v_call: TRBV11-2; j_call: TRBJ1-2; cdr3_aa: CASSPTTNYGYTF; cdr3_nt: TGTGCCAGCAGCCCGACAACTAACTATGGCTACACCTTC
clone_size: .; d_call: .; v_call: TRBV4-1; j_call: TRBJ2-7; cdr3_aa: CASSQVGHSSYEQYF; cdr3_nt: TGCGCCAGCAGCCAAGTGGGACATAGCTCCTACGAGCAGTACTTC
clone_size: .; d_call: .; v_call: TRBV9; j_call: TRBJ2-1; cdr3_aa: CASSVDGSYNEQFF; cdr3_nt: TGTGCCAGCAGCGTAGATGGGTCCTACAATGAGCAGTTCTTC
clone_size: .; d_call: TRBD1; v_call: TRBV27; j_call: TRBJ2-5; cdr3_aa: CASSLTGGAETQYF; cdr3_nt: TGTGCCAGCAGTCTAACAGGGGGCGCGGAGACCCAGTACTTC
clone_size: once; d_call: TRBD2; v_call: TRBV27; j_call: TRBJ2-1; cdr3_aa: CASSLLSGRAGEQFF; cdr3_nt: TGTGCCAGCAGTTTATTATCGGGGAGGGCCGGTGAGCAGTTCTTC
clone_size: .; d_call: .; v_call: TRBV27; j_call: TRBJ1-1; cdr3_aa: CASSFEGLGTEAFF; cdr3_nt: TGTGCCAGCAGTTTTGAGGGGCTGGGCACTGAAGCTTTCTTT
clone_size: .; d_call: .; v_call: TRBV7-9; j_call: TRBJ1-3; cdr3_aa: CASQTENTIYF; cdr3_nt: TGTGCCAGCCAGACAGAAAACACCATATATTTT
clone_size: .; d_call: TRBD1; v_call: TRBV4-3; j_call: TRBJ2-1; cdr3_aa: CASSHRQGAYNEQFF; cdr3_nt: TGCGCCAGCAGCCACAGACAGGGGGCCTACAATGAGCAGTTCTTC